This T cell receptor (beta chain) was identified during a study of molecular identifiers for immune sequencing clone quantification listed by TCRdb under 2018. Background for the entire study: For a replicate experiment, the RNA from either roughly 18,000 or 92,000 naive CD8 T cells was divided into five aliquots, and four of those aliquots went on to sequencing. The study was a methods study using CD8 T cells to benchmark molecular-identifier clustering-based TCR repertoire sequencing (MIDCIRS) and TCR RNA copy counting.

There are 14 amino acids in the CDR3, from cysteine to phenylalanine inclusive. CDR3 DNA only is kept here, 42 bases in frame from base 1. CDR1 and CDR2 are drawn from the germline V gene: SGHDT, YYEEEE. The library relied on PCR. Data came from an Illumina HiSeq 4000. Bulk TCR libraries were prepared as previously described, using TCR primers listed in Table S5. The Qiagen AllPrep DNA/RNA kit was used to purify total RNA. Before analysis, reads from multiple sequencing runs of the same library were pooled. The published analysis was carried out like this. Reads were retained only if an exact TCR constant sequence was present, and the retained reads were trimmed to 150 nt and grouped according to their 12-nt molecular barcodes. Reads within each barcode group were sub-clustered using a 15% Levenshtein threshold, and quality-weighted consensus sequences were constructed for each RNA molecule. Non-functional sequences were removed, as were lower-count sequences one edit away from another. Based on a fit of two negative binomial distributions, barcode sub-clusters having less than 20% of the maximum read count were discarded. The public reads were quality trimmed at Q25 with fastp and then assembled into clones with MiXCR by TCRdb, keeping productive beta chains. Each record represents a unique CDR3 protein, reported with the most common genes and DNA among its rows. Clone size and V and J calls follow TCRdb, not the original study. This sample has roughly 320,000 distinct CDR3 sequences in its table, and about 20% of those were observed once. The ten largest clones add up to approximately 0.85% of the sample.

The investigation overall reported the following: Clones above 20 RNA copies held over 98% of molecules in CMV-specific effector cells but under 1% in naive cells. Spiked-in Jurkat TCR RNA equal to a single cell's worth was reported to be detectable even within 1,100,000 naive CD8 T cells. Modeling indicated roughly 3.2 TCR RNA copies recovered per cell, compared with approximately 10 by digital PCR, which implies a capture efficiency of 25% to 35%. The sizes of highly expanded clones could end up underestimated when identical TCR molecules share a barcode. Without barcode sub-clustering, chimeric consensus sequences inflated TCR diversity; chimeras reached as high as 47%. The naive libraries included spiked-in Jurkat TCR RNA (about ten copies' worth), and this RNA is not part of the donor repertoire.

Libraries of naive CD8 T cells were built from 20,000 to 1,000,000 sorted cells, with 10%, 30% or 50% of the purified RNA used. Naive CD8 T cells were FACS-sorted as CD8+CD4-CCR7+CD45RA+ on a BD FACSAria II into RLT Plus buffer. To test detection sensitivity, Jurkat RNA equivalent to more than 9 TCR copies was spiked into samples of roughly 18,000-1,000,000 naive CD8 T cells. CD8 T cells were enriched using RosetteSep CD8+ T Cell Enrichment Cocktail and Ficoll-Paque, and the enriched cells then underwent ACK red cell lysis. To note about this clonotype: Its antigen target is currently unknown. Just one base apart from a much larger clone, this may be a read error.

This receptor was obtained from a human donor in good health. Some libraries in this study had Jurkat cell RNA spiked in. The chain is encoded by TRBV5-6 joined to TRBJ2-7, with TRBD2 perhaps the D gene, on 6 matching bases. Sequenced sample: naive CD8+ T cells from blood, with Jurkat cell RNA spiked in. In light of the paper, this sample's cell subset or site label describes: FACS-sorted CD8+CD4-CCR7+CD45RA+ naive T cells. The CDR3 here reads CASGLGLLSYEQYF. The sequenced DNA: TGTGCCAGCGGCTTGGGACTCCTCTCCTACGAGCAGTACTTC.